Below, 29 T cell receptor beta chains from the same sample are listed, as sequenced in a study of response to subunit inactivated influenza vaccine. One entry per CDR3 protein results from TCRdb running MiXCR on the RT-PCR reads. The sample has around 490,000 distinct CDR3 sequences, 6% to 9% seen once; the top ten hold 10% to 15%. Source: PBMCs from blood, taken around 25 months after vaccination. Receptors were obtained from a man between 50 and 75 years old who received an inactivated influenza vaccine.

This clonotype was seen only a few times. The chain couples TRBV5-1 to TRBJ2-2; D may correspond to TRBD1 or TRBD2 (5 bases each). Germline V gene data show CDR1 as SGHRS and CDR2 as YFSETQ. The CDR3 has 17 amino acids. V was clipped by 7 bases and J by 3 bases, with 22 bases between them. The CDR3 spells CASRNTPNLGDTGELFF. The CDR3 DNA reads TGCGCCAGCCGGAACACACCCAATTTGGGGGACACCGGGGAGCTGTTTTTT.

A few counts support this clonotype. The genes are TRBV29-1 and TRBJ2-5; D is tentatively TRBD1 or TRBD2 (6 bases each). CDR3 size: 13 residues. Germline CDR1 and CDR2: SQVTM and ANQGSEA. Deletions cut 8 bases from V and 5 bases from J, with 18 bases between. CDR3 DNA sequence: TGCAGCATACTCAGGGGAGGTTGGGAGACCCAGTACTTC. Residues: CSILRGGWETQYF.

This chain joins TRBV5-1 and TRBJ2-3, with D unclear. Trimming took off 5 bases at V and 0 bases at J, with 13 bases between the two ends. Germline V gives CDR1 SGHRS, CDR2 YFSETQ. There are 15 residues in the CDR3. CDR3 DNA: TGCGCCAGCAGGCTCTCCGGACCTAGCACAGATACGCAGTATTTT. Translated, it gives CASRLSGPSTDTQYF.

Ten or more counts support this clonotype. The chain joins TRBV29-1 to TRBJ1-1, with a tentative D call TRBD1 (6 bases). Germline assignment: CDR1 SQVTM and CDR2 ANQGSEA. Trimming left V 5 bases short and J 4 bases short, with 17 bases between. This CDR3 is 14 amino acids long. CDR3: CSVMRGEGVTEAFF. CDR3 in DNA: TGCAGCGTTATGAGGGGCGAGGGGGTCACTGAAGCTTTCTTT.

This clonotype has more than one count but fewer than ten. The chain has TRBV12-3 or TRBV12-4 and TRBJ2-1; D is uncertain. The CDR3 covers 12 residues. V lost 5 bases and J 8 bases, leaving 10 bases between the germline ends. In nucleotides, the CDR3 is TGTGCCAGCAGTCAGACCGTGGATGAGCAGTTCTTC. This translates into CASSQTVDEQFF.

This clonotype has more than one count but fewer than ten. V and J are TRBV6-8 and TRBJ2-5; D may be TRBD1 (6 bases). In germline, CDR1 is MNHGY, CDR2 SAAAGT. The CDR3 length is 15 residues. Trimming cost V 5 bases and J 5 bases, with 18 bases left between them. CDR3 in DNA: TGTGCCAGCAGTCCTTATTGGGGGCATGGGGAGACCCAGTACTTC. This codes for CASSPYWGHGETQYF.

Ten or more counts support this clonotype. The genes are TRBV5-1 and TRBJ1-1; 10 positions match TRBD1. Germline-derived CDR1 and CDR2 are SGHRS and YFSETQ. This CDR3 comprises 19 residues. V lost 4 bases, J lost 0 bases, and 15 bases stayed unmatched. The CDR3, as DNA: TGCGCCAGCAGCCCACCCGGGACAGGGGAAAGGTTCATGAACACTGAAGCTTTCTTT. Translation gives CASSPPGTGERFMNTEAFF.

The rearrangement joins TRBV6-2 or TRBV6-3 to TRBJ2-7, with D perhaps matching TRBD1 (6 bases). Germline-derived CDR1 and CDR2 are MNHEY and SVGEGT. This CDR3 is 16 amino acids long. Trimming removed 0 bases at V and 3 bases at J, with 15 bases between. CDR3 in DNA: TGTGCCAGCAGTTACTCCCGCTTGACAGGCCACTACGAGCAGTACTTC. Translated, it gives CASSYSRLTGHYEQYF.

This clonotype was counted only a few times. The V and J genes are TRBV5-1 and TRBJ2-2; 8 nucleotides line up with TRBD1. V was clipped by 4 bases and J by 1 base; unmatched bases: 6. The CDR3 has 16 residues. Germline V gene lookup returns CDR1 SGHRS and CDR2 YFSETQ. CDR3 DNA: TGCGCCAGCAGCACAATGACAGGGGAGAACACCGGGGAGCTGTTTTTT. Its protein product is CASSTMTGENTGELFF.

This clonotype showed up many times. The chain joins TRBV20-1 to TRBJ1-1; 8 positions match TRBD1. Germline CDR1 and CDR2: DFQATT and SNEGSKA (reference sequence). The CDR3 sequence is 15 residues long. With V trimmed by 0 bases and J by 0 bases, 3 bases remained unmatched. CDR3 DNA sequence: TGCAGTGCTAGAGAAATACAGGGGGTGAACACTGAAGCTTTCTTT. It encodes CSAREIQGVNTEAFF.

This clonotype has ten or more counts. V and J are TRBV10-2 and TRBJ2-3, with D perhaps matching TRBD2 (6 bases). V was cut by 6 bases and J by 0 bases, with 13 bases left in between. Germline V lookup: CDR1 WSHSY, CDR2 SAAADI. CDR3 length equals 15 residues. The CDR3 nucleotides read TGCGCCAGCAGAGTAGAACGGGGGAGCACAGATACGCAGTATTTT. Its protein is CASRVERGSTDTQYF.

This clonotype was observed a few times. This rearrangement joins TRBV30 to TRBJ1-1; D is undetermined. V lost 0 bases to trimming and J lost 1 base, with 6 bases between them. The CDR3 runs to 13 residues. CDR1 GTSNPN and CDR2 SVGIG come from the germline V gene (reference sequence). CDR3 residues: CAWSVAGNTEAFF. In DNA form, the CDR3 reads TGTGCCTGGAGTGTTGCGGGGAACACTGAAGCTTTCTTT.

The chain uses TRBV9 and TRBJ1-1; D not certain. The germline gives CDR1 SGDLS, CDR2 YYNGEE. This CDR3 is 14 amino acids long. Trimming took 0 bases from V and 5 from J, leaving 11 bases between them. CDR3 DNA sequence: TGTGCCAGCAGCGTAGACTGGGGAGGTACTGAAGCTTTCTTT. Residues: CASSVDWGGTEAFF.

There are many counts of this clonotype. This chain uses TRBV6-5 with TRBJ2-7, with D possibly being TRBD1 (5 bases). The CDR3 is 17 residues long. Germline V CDR1 and CDR2: MNHEY, SVGAGI. V shed 2 bases and J shed 3 bases, with 20 bases lying between them. In nucleotides, the CDR3 is TGTGCCAGCAGTTACCGCGTTCGAGACAGAGAAATCTACGAGCAGTACTTC. Protein sequence: CASSYRVRDREIYEQYF.

Many counts were recorded for this clonotype. This sequence joins TRBV6-2 or TRBV6-3 and TRBJ2-7; 11 nucleotides match TRBD2. Germline V CDR1 and CDR2: MNHEY, SVGEGT. This CDR3 spans 17 amino acids. Unmatched junction bases numbered 12, after V lost 6 bases and J lost 2 bases. The CDR3 DNA follows: TGTGCCAGCAGCCGAGCGACTAGCGGGGCGCGCCCCTACGAGCAGTACTTC. The encoded protein is CASSRATSGARPYEQYF.

The rearrangement joins TRBV6-1 to TRBJ2-2, with D tentatively TRBD1 or TRBD2 (5 bases each). The CDR3 loop spans 14 amino acids. The V and J ends lost 6 bases and 6 bases respectively, with 14 bases between them. The germline CDR1 and CDR2 sequences are MNHNS and SASEGT. CDR3 in amino acids: CASSSRGGSGELFF. CDR3 in DNA: TGTGCCAGCAGCTCCCGGGGCGGGTCCGGGGAGCTGTTTTTT.

This clonotype occurred many times. J is TRBJ2-4 and V is TRBV9, with D perhaps assigned TRBD1 or TRBD2 (5 bases each). The CDR3 is 13 amino acids. Germline V CDR1 and CDR2: SGDLS, YYNGEE. Trimming left V 4 bases short and J 8 bases short, with 13 bases between. The CDR3, as DNA: TGTGCCAGCAGCCCCCGGGACCAGGACATTCAGTACTTC. This encodes CASSPRDQDIQYF.

This chain joins TRBV11-2 and TRBJ1-1, with 10 bases aligning to TRBD1. The germline gives CDR1 SGHAT, CDR2 FQNNGV. The CDR3 loop spans 16 amino acids. V shed 5 bases and J 10 bases; nucleotides not matched to a gene: 16. The CDR3 DNA reads as TGTGCCAGCAGCGACCACGTTGGGACAGGGGCCCCGGGAGCTTTCTTT. This gives the protein CASSDHVGTGAPGAFF. Looking up the rest from reference TRBV11-2 and TRBJ1-1 gives the full variable domain: EAGVAQSPRYKIIEKRQSVAFWCNPISGHATLYWYQQILGQGPKLLIQFQNNGVVDDSQLPKDRFSAERLKGVDSTLKIQPAKLEDSAVYLCASSDHVGTGAPGAFFGQGTRLTVV.

The chain uses TRBV2 and TRBJ2-7; unclear D gene. Germline V gene data show CDR1 as SNHLY and CDR2 as FYNNEI. Trimming took off 5 bases at V and 1 base at J, with 6 bases between the two ends. The CDR3 consists of 12 residues. The CDR3 nucleotides are TGTGCCAGCAGTTTCAGGTCCTACGAGCAGTACTTC. Protein product: CASSFRSYEQYF. The whole variable domain, remainder taken from reference TRBV2 and TRBJ2-7, is EPEVTQTPSHQVTQMGQEVILRCVPISNHLYFYWYRQILGQKVEFLVSFYNNEISEKSEIFDDQFSVERPDGSNFTLKIRSTKLEDSAMYFCASSFRSYEQYFGPGTRLTVT.

A few counts support this clonotype. The genes are TRBV4-3 and TRBJ2-2; 10 nucleotides agree with TRBD1. The CDR3 loop spans 16 amino acids. The V segment lost 4 bases and the J segment 1 base; nucleotides outside the gene matches: 3. Looked up from germline, CDR1 is LGHNA and CDR2 is YSLEER. CDR3 bases: TGCGCCAGCAGCCCGGGACAGGGGAAGAACACCGGGGAGCTGTTTTTT. Amino acids: CASSPGQGKNTGELFF.

This clonotype was counted only a few times. CDR3 DNA: TGTGCCAGCAGGTCCGGACTTGGGGTTAATGAAAAACTGTTTTTT. This codes for CASRSGLGVNEKLFF. The V call is TRBV25-1, the J call TRBJ1-4, with D uncertain. V was cut by 6 bases and J by 4 bases, with 15 bases left in between. This CDR3 has 15 residues. From germline, CDR1 is MGHDK and CDR2 SYGVNS.

As regards this clonotype: One base away lies a much larger clone, so this may be a sequencing read error. This chain joins TRBV7-2 and TRBJ2-1; D gene ambiguous. Germline lookup yields CDR1 SGHTA and CDR2 FQGNSA. The CDR3 extends over 12 amino acids. The V gene lost 1 base and the J gene lost 8 bases, with 6 bases spanning the gap. The CDR3 loop is CASSLDLYEQFF. The CDR3 DNA is TGTGCCAGCAGCTTAGATCTCTATGAGCAGTTCTTC. The complete variable domain, with remaining parts taken from reference TRBV7-2 and TRBJ2-1, reads GAGVSQSPSNKVTEKGKDVELRCDPISGHTALYWYRQSLGQGLEFLIYFQGNSAPDKSGLPSDRFSAERTGGSVSTLTIQRTQQEDSAVYLCASSLDLYEQFFGPGTRLTVL.

This clonotype was counted at least ten times. The chain couples TRBV6-2 or TRBV6-3 to TRBJ2-1; possible D gene TRBD1, 5 bases. Germline CDR1 MNHEY, CDR2 SVGEGT. The CDR3 totals 13 residues. V was shortened by 4 bases and J by 7 bases, with 11 bases between the two germline ends. The CDR3 DNA is TGTGCCAGCAGTTCAGGGCCAAGGAATGAGCAGTTCTTC. Residues: CASSSGPRNEQFF.

This sequence joins TRBV20-1 and TRBJ2-1; a weak D match, TRBD2 (7 bases). The CDR3 is 17 residues long. Germline CDR1 DFQATT, CDR2 SNEGSKA (reference sequence). V lost 3 bases and J 7 bases, leaving 25 bases between the germline ends. The CDR3 region is CSASRSTGGRFGNEQFF. As DNA, the CDR3 is TGCAGTGCTAGTCGGTCGACGGGGGGCCGATTTGGTAATGAGCAGTTCTTC.

The chain carries TRBV2 and TRBJ1-5; 7 bases agree with TRBD1. V trimming: 5 bases; J trimming: 1 base; junction bases outside the gene matches: 8. Germline V lookup: CDR1 SNHLY, CDR2 FYNNEI. The length of the CDR3 is 16 residues. CDR3 amino acids: CASSSYRGASNQPQHF. The CDR3 region has the DNA TGTGCCAGCAGTTCGTACAGGGGAGCGAGCAATCAGCCCCAGCATTTT.

This clonotype was seen many times. The genes are TRBV6-5 and TRBJ2-2, with D unresolved. V was cut by 2 bases and J by 0 bases, with 10 bases left in between. The CDR3 is 16 amino acids. CDR1 and CDR2 (germline): MNHEY, SVGAGI. As DNA, the CDR3 is TGTGCCAGCAGTTACGGGAAGTACACGAACACCGGGGAGCTGTTTTTT. Its protein is CASSYGKYTNTGELFF.

The chain joins TRBV5-1 to TRBJ2-3, with D perhaps given as TRBD1 or TRBD2 (6 bases each). CDR3 size: 15 residues. The germline V gene has CDR1 SGHRS and CDR2 YFSETQ. V lost 5 bases, J lost 0 bases, and 13 bases lay in between. In DNA form, the CDR3 reads TGCGCCAGCAGGGAGGGAGGACAGAGCACAGATACGCAGTATTTT. Residues: CASREGGQSTDTQYF.

The rearrangement links TRBV19 to TRBJ2-7; 10 nucleotides align to TRBD1. Germline V lookup: CDR1 LNHDA, CDR2 SQIVND (reference sequence). This CDR3 is 15 amino acids long. J was trimmed by 4 bases and V by 6 bases; bases with no gene match: 9. The CDR3 nucleotides are TGTGCCAGTAGAACCGGGACAGGGGTTGGTTACGAGCAGTACTTC. Protein sequence: CASRTGTGVGYEQYF.

The rearrangement uses TRBV28 and TRBJ2-3; no firm D call. The V gene lost 4 bases and the J gene lost 0 bases, with 11 bases spanning the gap. The CDR3 is made up of 15 amino acids. Germline V lookup: CDR1 MDHEN, CDR2 SYDVKM. In DNA, the CDR3 is TGTGCCAGCAGTTCGATGACACTAAGCACAGATACGCAGTATTTT. This gives the protein CASSSMTLSTDTQYF.